Below are 31 T cell receptor beta chains sequenced from a single sample in a study of a mutant IDH1 vaccine in newly diagnosed glioma. Described time point: baseline, week 1 (first vaccination visit). As for treatment: pre-vaccination baseline after standard-of-care therapy. This table comes from immunoSEQ multiplex PCR, and its TCRdb copy is limited to in-frame clones, with some not included. The table includes 15,000 or so clones, 80% detected once. The material was PBMCs, obtained from a glioma patient treated with radiotherapy, temozolomide or both. These receptors all come from a man between 35 and 55 years old with glioma.

The chain combines TRBV2 with TRBJ2-7; D perhaps matches TRBD1 (6 bases). Trimming removed 4 bases at V and 2 bases at J, with 12 bases between. The germline CDR1 and CDR2 sequences are SNHLY and FYNNEI. This CDR3 has 14 residues. The CDR3 DNA follows: TGTGCCAGCAGTGGGCCGGGACAACCCTACGAGCAGTACTTC. Protein: CASSGPGQPYEQYF.

The chain employs TRBV7-9 and TRBJ2-1; no firm D call. Germline CDR1 SEHNR, CDR2 FQNEAQ (reference sequence). The CDR3 runs 16 residues. Trimming cost V 0 bases and J 0 bases, with 9 bases left between them. Here the CDR3 DNA reads TGTGCCAGCAGCTTAGCAAGACCCAGCTCCTACAATGAGCAGTTCTTC. It encodes CASSLARPSSYNEQFF.

The gene calls are TRBV15 and TRBJ2-3; TRBD1 aligns across 12 bases. There are 16 residues in the CDR3. Germline V gene lookup returns CDR1 LNHNV and CDR2 YYDKDF (reference sequence). The junction had 8 bases not matched to a gene; V was cut back by 6 bases and J by 4 bases. The DNA of the CDR3 is TGTGCCACCAGATTAGGGACAGGGGGCCTGTCAGATACGCAGTATTTT. It codes for CATRLGTGGLSDTQYF.

This clone was counted once. The rearrangement uses TRBV5-1 and TRBJ2-2; no clear D gene. Germline V lookup: CDR1 SGHRS, CDR2 YFSETQ. This CDR3 contains 16 residues. Trimming removed 4 bases at V and 0 bases at J, with 13 bases between. The CDR3 coding sequence is TGCGCCAGCAGCCTGGTGGGTACGTCGAACACCGGGGAGCTGTTTTTT. Translated: CASSLVGTSNTGELFF.

The J gene is TRBJ2-1, the V gene TRBV6-1; D gene unclear. Germline CDR1 reads MNHNS; CDR2 reads SASEGT. This CDR3 spans 12 amino acids. V lost 6 bases and J lost 5, with 8 bases in between. CDR3 in amino acids: CASSPRNNEQFF. Here the CDR3 DNA reads TGTGCCAGCAGCCCCCGGAACAATGAGCAGTTCTTC.

The chain employs TRBV9 and TRBJ2-5, with 11 bases aligning to TRBD1. V gave up 0 bases and J gave up 9 bases; unmatched junction bases: 7. Germline values: CDR1 SGDLS, CDR2 YYNGEE. This CDR3 is 15 amino acids long. The DNA for the CDR3 is TGTGCCAGCAGCGTAGCGGGACAGGGGGTTGGGGCCCAGTACTTC. Its protein product is CASSVAGQGVGAQYF. Full variable domain (outside the CDR3, taken from reference TRBV9 and TRBJ2-5): DSGVTQTPKHLITATGQRVTLRCSPRSGDLSVYWYQQSLDQGLQFLIQYYNGEERAKGNILERFSAQQFPDLHSELNLSSLELGDSALYFCASSVAGQGVGAQYFGPGTRLLVL.

V gene TRBV9 combines with J gene TRBJ1-6; D not resolved. The CDR3 contains 13 residues. V lost 7 bases and J 7 bases, leaving 12 bases between the germline ends. Germline values: CDR1 SGDLS, CDR2 YYNGEE. This CDR3 reads CASGGRWNSPLHF. In DNA, the CDR3 is TGTGCCAGCGGAGGAAGGTGGAATTCACCCCTCCACTTT.

The chain uses TRBV7-2 and TRBJ1-2; D unresolved. Germline V gene lookup returns CDR1 SGHTA and CDR2 FQGNSA. CDR3 length: 13 amino acids. Trimming pared 1 base from V and 4 bases from J, leaving 7 bases between. The CDR3 DNA is TGTGCCAGCAGCTTAGAACGGGTCTATGGCTACACCTTC. Its protein product is CASSLERVYGYTF.

This clone was detected only a few times. The chain has TRBV6-6 and TRBJ1-1; the D is unclear. CDR3 length: 14 residues. With 2 bases removed from V and 0 bases from J, the gap between germline ends came to 7 bases. Per the germline V gene, CDR1 is MNHNY and CDR2 is SVGAGI (reference sequence). CDR3 DNA sequence: TGTGCCAGCAGTTACGGCGACCTGAACACTGAAGCTTTCTTT. Protein product: CASSYGDLNTEAFF.

This chain connects TRBV5-6 to TRBJ2-7, with TRBD2 matching 9 bases. The ends lost 2 bases at V and 6 bases at J; junction bases unmatched: 9. Germline values: CDR1 SGHDT, CDR2 YYEEEE. This CDR3 contains 15 residues. The CDR3 bases are TGTGCCAGCAGCTTCCTTAGCGGGAGAGGGGGCGAGCAGTACGTC. This gives the protein CASSFLSGRGGEQYV.

This clone has more than one count but fewer than ten. Here the CDR3 reads CASSYGASHYEQFF. For the CDR3, the DNA is TGTGCCAGCAGTTACGGGGCTAGTCACTATGAGCAGTTCTTC. The chain combines TRBV6-5 with TRBJ2-1; D may be TRBD1 (5 bases). V dropped 2 bases and J dropped 8 bases, with 13 bases sitting between them. The V gene's germline CDR1 is MNHEY and CDR2 SVGAGI. The CDR3 is 14 amino acids.

Concerning this clone: Germline and junction disagree at one end, which may indicate a read error. V usage is TRBV6-1 and J usage is TRBJ2-4, with D possibly called TRBD1 or TRBD2 (5 bases each). Germline V gene data show CDR1 as MNHNS and CDR2 as SASEGT. The CDR3 length is 13 residues. Here the CDR3 DNA reads TGTGCCAGCACCCCACCGGGGACCCTTGGGCTAGACTTC. This gives the protein CASTPPGTLGLDF.

This rearrangement joins TRBV29-1 to TRBJ1-1, with unresolved D. This CDR3 spans 15 amino acids. The V and J ends lost 3 bases and 0 bases respectively, with 14 bases between them. From germline, CDR1 is SQVTM and CDR2 ANQGSEA. The CDR3: CSVEAGRILNTEAFF. Written as DNA, the CDR3 is TGCAGCGTTGAGGCCGGGAGAATTTTGAACACTGAAGCTTTCTTT.

V is TRBV11-2 and J is TRBJ1-1; D might be TRBD1 (5 bases). Germline CDR1 is SGHAT and CDR2 is FQNNGV. The V end was cut by 4 bases, the J end by 2 bases, with 11 bases between. This CDR3 has 14 amino acids. The DNA of the CDR3 is TGTGCCAGCAGCTCCCAACAGGCCAACACTGAAGCTTTCTTT. Translating gives CASSSQQANTEAFF.

The V call is TRBV27, the J call TRBJ2-7; D unclear. The V gene lost 8 bases and the J gene lost 7 bases, with 30 bases spanning the gap. This CDR3 contains 17 residues. Germline-derived CDR1 and CDR2 are MNHEY and SMNVEV (reference sequence). The CDR3 DNA reads as TGTGCCAGCTTTACGTCCGGTATGGCGGCTCCCGGAAGGGAGCAGTACTTC. Translation gives CASFTSGMAAPGREQYF.

This clone occurred once. J is TRBJ1-1 and V is TRBV13, with 7 bases identical to TRBD1. From germline, CDR1 is PRHDT and CDR2 FYEKMQ (reference sequence). CDR3 length equals 13 residues. With 5 bases clipped from V and 5 bases from J, the junction kept 5 bases outside the gene matches. The CDR3 sequence: CASSKTGRTEAFF. As DNA, the CDR3 is TGTGCCAGCAGCAAGACAGGGAGGACTGAAGCTTTCTTT.

The chain links TRBV7-2 to TRBJ2-3; D gene uncertain. With 5 bases removed from V and 4 bases from J, the gap between germline ends came to 16 bases. Germline loops: CDR1 SGHTA, CDR2 FQGNSA. The CDR3 covers 15 residues. CDR3 loop: CASSPRGGRADTQYF. CDR3 bases: TGTGCCAGCAGCCCCCGAGGTGGAAGGGCAGATACGCAGTATTTT.

This clone occurred a few times. The chain links TRBV4-3 to TRBJ1-5; D is undetermined. The V and J ends lost 1 base and 6 bases respectively, with 13 bases between them. The CDR3 length is 15 residues. Germline V gives CDR1 LGHNA, CDR2 YSLEER. DNA for the CDR3: TGCGCCAGCAGCCAAGCACGGGGTGACGGTCAGCCCCAGCATTTT. Protein: CASSQARGDGQPQHF.

J is TRBJ1-2 and V is TRBV7-2; 7 positions match TRBD1. Trimming took 1 base from V and 8 from J; bases not matched to a gene: 7. The CDR3 has 14 amino acids. Germline CDR1 SGHTA, CDR2 FQGNSA. The CDR3 coding sequence is TGTGCCAGCAGCTTAGACAGGGGAGGCGGAGGCTACACCTTC. It codes for CASSLDRGGGGYTF.

This chain joins TRBV6-5 and TRBJ1-3; no clear D. Germline CDR1 MNHEY, CDR2 SVGAGI. The CDR3 contains 14 residues. Trimming left V 2 bases short and J 0 bases short, with 5 bases between. The CDR3 coding sequence is TGTGCCAGCAGTTACGGGGACTCTGGAAACACCATATATTTT. Translating gives CASSYGDSGNTIYF.

V and J are TRBV19 and TRBJ2-7; the match to TRBD1 covers 8 bases. Per the germline V gene, CDR1 is LNHDA and CDR2 is SQIVND (reference sequence). The V and J ends lost 3 bases and 3 bases, in that order; junction bases with no gene match: 7. The CDR3 has 15 residues. The CDR3 region is CASSIFGQGRYEQYF. DNA for the CDR3: TGTGCCAGTAGTATCTTCGGACAGGGACGCTACGAGCAGTACTTC.

The chain joins TRBV19 to TRBJ1-1; possibly TRBD1 for D (6 bases). CDR1 LNHDA and CDR2 SQIVND come from the germline V gene (reference sequence). Trimming took 5 bases from V and 6 from J, leaving 16 bases between them. CDR3 length equals 14 residues. The CDR3 region is CASSQQGKESEAFF. The DNA for the CDR3 is TGTGCCAGTAGTCAACAGGGTAAGGAGTCTGAAGCTTTCTTT.

The rearrangement links TRBV7-2 to TRBJ2-7; a possible D gene is TRBD1 (7 bases). The germline gives CDR1 SGHTA, CDR2 FQGNSA. The CDR3 runs 15 residues. V dropped 6 bases and J dropped 0 bases, with 15 bases sitting between them. The CDR3 sequence: CASSSSGGYSYEQYF. The CDR3 bases are TGTGCCAGCAGTTCTTCAGGGGGGTACTCCTACGAGCAGTACTTC.

This sequence joins TRBV5-4 and TRBJ2-5; 7 bases match TRBD1. The V segment lost 3 bases and the J segment 3 bases; nucleotides outside the gene matches: 2. This CDR3 region has 13 residues. CDR1 and CDR2 (germline): SGHNT, YYREEE (reference sequence). The CDR3 DNA sequence: TGTGCCAGCAGCTCCGGGACAGAAGAGACCCAGTACTTC. As protein: CASSSGTEETQYF.

This CDR3 is CASSPGTSGSNEQFF. Here the CDR3 DNA reads TGTGCCAGCAGCCCCGGGACTAGCGGGAGCAATGAGCAGTTCTTC. The chain employs TRBV27 and TRBJ2-1, with TRBD2 matching 14 bases. This CDR3 is 15 amino acids long. V lost 6 bases, J lost 6 bases, and 4 bases stayed unmatched. The germline V gene encodes CDR1 MNHEY and CDR2 SMNVEV (reference sequence).

The CDR3 DNA sequence: TGCGCCAGCAGCTCGACGGGAGGTAACTCCTACAATGAGCAGTTCTTC. It encodes CASSSTGGNSYNEQFF. This chain connects TRBV5-1 to TRBJ2-1; 7 bases agree with TRBD2. This CDR3 region has 16 residues. Germline CDR1 reads SGHRS; CDR2 reads YFSETQ. Trimming took 3 bases from V and 0 from J; bases not matched to a gene: 6.

There are a few counts of this clone. The CDR3 protein is CASSLGLNTEAFF. Written as DNA, the CDR3 is TGTGCCAGCAGTTTGGGCCTGAACACTGAAGCTTTCTTT. The chain couples TRBV27 to TRBJ1-1; D is ambiguous. The CDR3 loop spans 13 amino acids. Germline CDR1 MNHEY, CDR2 SMNVEV (reference sequence). V was pared by 3 bases and J by 0 bases, with 5 bases between.

This clone has a single count. V gene TRBV5-8 combines with J gene TRBJ2-1; 13 positions match TRBD2. Unmatched junction bases numbered 5, after V lost 4 bases and J lost 7 bases. CDR3 length: 15 amino acids. Germline CDR1 reads SGHTS; CDR2 reads YDEGEE. The CDR3 nucleotides read TGTGCCAGCAGCCTTACTAGCGGGAGGGGTAATGAGCAGTTCTTC. Its translation is CASSLTSGRGNEQFF. The whole variable domain, filled in from reference TRBV5-8 and TRBJ2-1, reads EAGVTQSPTHLIKTRGQQATLRCSPISGHTSVYWYQQALGLGLQFLLWYDEGEERNRGNFPPRFSGRQFPNYSSELNVNALELEDSALYLCASSLTSGRGNEQFFGPGTRLTVL.

As regards this clone: Germline and junction disagree at one end, which may indicate a read error. This chain connects TRBV19 to TRBJ2-6; D may be TRBD2 (6 bases). There are 16 residues in the CDR3. Germline V lookup: CDR1 LNHDA, CDR2 SQIVND (reference sequence). DNA for the CDR3: TGTGCCAGTACCCCAAATCTAGCTGGCGGGGCCGACGTCCTGACTTTC. Protein: CASTPNLAGGADVLTF.

CDR3 sequence reads: CASSPSGKETQYF. DNA for the CDR3: TGTGCCAGCAGCCCTAGCGGGAAGGAGACCCAGTACTTC. The chain employs TRBV5-6 and TRBJ2-5; TRBD2 matches at 9 bases. The length of the CDR3 is 13 residues. V lost 4 bases to trimming and J lost 5 bases; unmatched junction nucleotides: 3. Per germline, CDR1 SGHDT and CDR2 YYEEEE.

The rearrangement uses TRBV15 and TRBJ1-1, with a possible D match to TRBD1 (5 bases). The CDR3 sequence is 14 residues long. Germline CDR1 reads LNHNV; CDR2 reads YYDKDF (reference sequence). Trimming cost V 0 bases and J 4 bases, with 9 bases left between them. The CDR3 nucleotides are TGTGCCACCAGCAGAGATGTCGGGGGCACTGAAGCTTTCTTT. Its protein product is CATSRDVGGTEAFF.